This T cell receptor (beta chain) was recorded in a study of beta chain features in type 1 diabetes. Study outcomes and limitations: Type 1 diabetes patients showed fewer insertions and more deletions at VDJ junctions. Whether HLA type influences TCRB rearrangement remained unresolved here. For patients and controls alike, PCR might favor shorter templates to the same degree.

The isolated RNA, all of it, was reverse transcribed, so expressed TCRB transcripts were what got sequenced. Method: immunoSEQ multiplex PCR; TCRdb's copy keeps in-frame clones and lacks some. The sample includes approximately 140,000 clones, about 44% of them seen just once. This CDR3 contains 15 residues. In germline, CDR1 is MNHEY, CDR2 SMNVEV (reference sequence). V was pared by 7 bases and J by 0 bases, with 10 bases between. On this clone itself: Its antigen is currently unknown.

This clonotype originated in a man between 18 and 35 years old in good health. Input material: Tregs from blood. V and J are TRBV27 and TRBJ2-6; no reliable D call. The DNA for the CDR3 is TGTGCCAGCACCAAAGGCGGCTCTGGGGCCAACGTCCTGACTTTC. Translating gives CASTKGGSGANVLTF.